Following are 15 T cell receptor beta chains from one sample sequenced in a study of radiotherapy plus CTLA-4 blockade in lung cancer. Clones were sequenced by immunoSEQ multiplex PCR, and TCRdb holds only the in-frame ones, with some missing. The table lists about 73,000 clones, 80% to 90% of them singletons. Sequencing used peripheral blood, obtained from a patient treated with radiotherapy plus ipilimumab. Source of these receptors: a human donor with non-small cell lung cancer that progressed on radiotherapy plus ipilimumab.

CDR3 nucleotide sequence: TGTGCCACCAGCGGCCAGGGACTAGCGGGAGCTGGAGATACGCAGTATTTT. Residues: CATSGQGLAGAGDTQYF. The gene calls are TRBV15 and TRBJ2-3; 14 nucleotides agree with TRBD2. The CDR3 consists of 17 residues. CDR1 is LNHNV, CDR2 YYDKDF, per germline (reference sequence). With 5 bases clipped from V and 5 bases from J, the junction kept 9 bases outside the gene matches. Combining the CDR3 with reference TRBV15 and TRBJ2-3 gives the whole variable domain DAMVIQNPRYQVTQFGKPVTLSCSQTLNHNVMYWYQQKSSQAPKLLFHYYDKDFNNEADTPDNFQSRRPNTSFCFLDIRSPGLGDTAMYLCATSGQGLAGAGDTQYFGPGTRLTVL.

CDR3 residues: CASSSGGVGEKLFF. The CDR3 nucleotides are TGTGCCAGCAGCTCCGGGGGGGTGGGTGAAAAACTGTTTTTT. The rearrangement links TRBV27 to TRBJ1-4, with D possibly TRBD1 on 5 matching bases. The CDR3 is made up of 14 amino acids. CDR1 is MNHEY and CDR2 is SMNVEV in the germline V gene (reference sequence). V was trimmed by 6 bases and J by 7 bases, leaving 15 bases between them.

J is TRBJ2-1 and V is TRBV7-3; possible D gene TRBD2, 6 bases. Trimming took off 4 bases at V and 5 bases at J, with 18 bases between the two ends. This CDR3 is 16 amino acids long. The germline V gene encodes CDR1 SGHTA and CDR2 FQGTGA. CDR3 nucleotides: TGTGCCAGCAGCTCAATGACTAGTGGTTTTCACAATGAGCAGTTCTTC. Protein product: CASSSMTSGFHNEQFF.

In its sample, this clone was seen once. V is TRBV28 and J is TRBJ2-7, with TRBD1 as a possible D gene (6 bases). This CDR3 contains 15 residues. CDR1 is MDHEN, CDR2 SYDVKM, per germline. Trimming left V 5 bases short and J 4 bases short, with 18 bases between. The CDR3 region has the DNA TGTGCCAGCAGTCCAGGACAGACCGGGACATACGAGCAGTACTTC. It specifies CASSPGQTGTYEQYF.

This chain uses TRBV6-5 with TRBJ1-1; a weak D match, TRBD1 (5 bases). Trimming removed 2 bases at V and 8 bases at J, with 12 bases between. The CDR3 has 13 amino acids. Germline lookup yields CDR1 MNHEY and CDR2 SVGAGI. The CDR3 loop reads CASSYEVTAEAFF. CDR3 coding DNA: TGTGCCAGCAGTTACGAAGTGACAGCGGAAGCTTTCTTT.

The chain combines TRBV28 with TRBJ1-2; unclear D gene. CDR1 and CDR2 (germline): MDHEN, SYDVKM. Trimming pared 6 bases from V and 6 bases from J, leaving 8 bases between. The CDR3 spans 11 residues. The CDR3 protein is CASSAWDGYTF. CDR3 nucleotide sequence: TGTGCCAGCAGCGCCTGGGATGGCTACACCTTC.

The chain carries TRBV5-6 and TRBJ2-3, with D possibly matching TRBD1 (5 bases). Germline loops: CDR1 SGHDT, CDR2 YYEEEE. Trimming removed 4 bases from V and 2 bases from J, with 11 bases in between. CDR3 length equals 14 residues. CDR3: CASSDSSLTDTQYF. Here the CDR3 DNA reads TGTGCCAGCAGCGACAGTTCTCTCACAGATACGCAGTATTTT.

The CDR3 DNA is TGTGCCAGCAGCCGGACTGTGAACTATGGCTACACCTTC. Protein: CASSRTVNYGYTF. This chain connects TRBV6-6 to TRBJ1-2; D is ambiguous. Per germline, CDR1 MNHNY and CDR2 SVGAGI (reference sequence). This CDR3 is built from 13 residues. With 6 bases removed from V and 2 bases from J, the gap between germline ends came to 10 bases.

V usage is TRBV5-1 and J usage is TRBJ2-2, with D possibly being TRBD2 (6 bases). The CDR3 is 15 amino acids. Germline lookup yields CDR1 SGHRS and CDR2 YFSETQ. The V gene lost 0 bases and the J gene lost 3 bases, with 9 bases spanning the gap. CDR3 residues: CASSLVSGDTGELFF. Written as DNA, the CDR3 is TGCGCCAGCAGCTTGGTTTCGGGGGACACCGGGGAGCTGTTTTTT.

V usage is TRBV27 and J usage is TRBJ2-5; D call uncertain. Germline V lookup: CDR1 MNHEY, CDR2 SMNVEV (reference sequence). Trimming took off 2 bases at V and 5 bases at J, with 9 bases between the two ends. CDR3 length: 13 residues. The CDR3 DNA reads as TGTGCCAGCAGTTTAGGGTCTCGGGAGACCCAGTACTTC. Encoded protein: CASSLGSRETQYF.

The chain links TRBV27 to TRBJ2-1; TRBD2 agrees at 15 bases. From germline, CDR1 is MNHEY and CDR2 SMNVEV (reference sequence). The CDR3 loop spans 19 amino acids. V shed 3 bases, J shed 0 bases, and the junction held 6 bases outside the gene matches. The CDR3 reads CASSLWGTSGRFSYNEQFF. CDR3 sequence (DNA): TGTGCCAGCAGTTTGTGGGGGACTAGCGGGAGGTTCTCCTACAATGAGCAGTTCTTC.

The J gene is TRBJ2-1, the V gene TRBV5-1, with TRBD2 matching over 9 bases. Per the germline V gene, CDR1 is SGHRS and CDR2 is YFSETQ. This CDR3 has 17 residues. V shed 4 bases and J 2 bases; nucleotides not matched to a gene: 10. The CDR3 DNA is TGCGCCAGCAGCACCGCACTAGCGGGCCCTACCTACAATGAGCAGTTCTTC. This gives the protein CASSTALAGPTYNEQFF.

This clone was detected only a few times. V and J are TRBV4-1 and TRBJ2-2; 9 positions agree with TRBD1. The V and J ends lost 8 bases and 3 bases, in that order; junction bases with no gene match: 4. The germline CDR1 and CDR2 sequences are MGHRA and YSYEKL. This CDR3 comprises 14 residues. DNA of the CDR3: TGCGCCAGCGCAACAGGGGGCCACACCGGGGAGCTGTTTTTT. This translates into CASATGGHTGELFF.

The chain links TRBV28 to TRBJ2-5; D gene unclear. The V gene's germline CDR1 is MDHEN and CDR2 SYDVKM. The V gene lost 0 bases and the J gene lost 1 base, with 9 bases spanning the gap. The CDR3 length is 15 residues. Here the CDR3 DNA reads TGTGCCAGCAGTTTATGGGCAGCCTTCCAAGAGACCCAGTACTTC. As protein: CASSLWAAFQETQYF.

This rearrangement joins TRBV13 to TRBJ2-7, with 9 bases aligning to TRBD2. The CDR3 runs to 15 residues. The junction had 10 bases not matched to a gene; V was cut back by 4 bases and J by 6 bases. The germline gives CDR1 PRHDT, CDR2 FYEKMQ (reference sequence). CDR3 in DNA: TGTGCCAGCAGCTCGAGAGCGGGAGGCCTGGGCGAGCAGTACGTC. Amino acids: CASSSRAGGLGEQYV.